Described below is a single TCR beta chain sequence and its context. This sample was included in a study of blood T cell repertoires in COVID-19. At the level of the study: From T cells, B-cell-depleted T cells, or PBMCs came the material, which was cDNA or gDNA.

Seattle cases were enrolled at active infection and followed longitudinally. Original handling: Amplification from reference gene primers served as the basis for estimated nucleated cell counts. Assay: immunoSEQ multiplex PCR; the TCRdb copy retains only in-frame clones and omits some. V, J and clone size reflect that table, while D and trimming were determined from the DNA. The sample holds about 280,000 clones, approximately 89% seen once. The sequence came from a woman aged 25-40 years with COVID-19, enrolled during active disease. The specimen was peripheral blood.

Written as DNA, the CDR3 is TGTGCCAGCAGCCCACGGACAAAGAGCTCCTATAATTCACCCCTCCACTTT. This sequence encodes CASSPRTKSSYNSPLHF. This sequence joins TRBV13 and TRBJ1-6; TRBD1 might be the D (5 bases). Trimming shortened V by 5 bases and J by 0 bases, and 14 bases separated the two germline ends. Germline assignment: CDR1 PRHDT and CDR2 FYEKMQ (reference sequence). The CDR3 loop spans 17 amino acids. The full variable domain, completed using reference TRBV13 and TRBJ1-6, is AAGVIQSPRHLIKEKRETATLKCYPIPRHDTVYWYQQGPGQDPQFLISFYEKMQSDKGSIPDRFSAQQFSDYHSELNMSSLELGDSALYFCASSPRTKSSYNSPLHFGNGTRLTVT.